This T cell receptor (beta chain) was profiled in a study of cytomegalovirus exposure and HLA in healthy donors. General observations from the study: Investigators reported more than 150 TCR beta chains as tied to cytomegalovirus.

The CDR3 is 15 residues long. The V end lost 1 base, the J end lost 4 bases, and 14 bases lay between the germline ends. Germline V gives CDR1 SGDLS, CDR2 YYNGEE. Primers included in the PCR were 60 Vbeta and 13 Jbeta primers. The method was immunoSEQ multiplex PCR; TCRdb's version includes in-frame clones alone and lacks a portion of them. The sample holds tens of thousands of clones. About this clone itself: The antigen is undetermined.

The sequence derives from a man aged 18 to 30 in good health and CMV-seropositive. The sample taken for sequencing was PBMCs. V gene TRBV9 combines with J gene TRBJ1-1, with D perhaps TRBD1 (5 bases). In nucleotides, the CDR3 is TGTGCCAGCAGCGTATCCGTCGGGGGGGGCACTGAAGCTTTCTTT. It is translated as CASSVSVGGGTEAFF.